These 21 T cell receptor beta chains were sequenced from one sample in a study of tumor and adjacent non-tumor tissue in lung cancer. The template was RNA from unsorted bulk tissue. The normal lung tissue was taken more than 3 cm from the tumor edge. The library came from three nested PCR rounds adapted from ARM-PCR protocols. TCRdb itself ran the multiplex PCR reads through MiXCR, one entry per CDR3 protein. The sample records about 86,000 distinct CDR3 sequences, around 76% being singletons. What was sequenced was distant non-tumor lung tissue. The receptors shown here come from a woman aged 45-59 years with non-small cell lung cancer.

This clonotype has a single count. The germline gene is not matched at one end of the junction; a read error may be the cause. The chain couples TRBV6-5 to TRBJ2-6, with D perhaps assigned TRBD1 or TRBD2 (5 bases each). Looked up from germline, CDR1 is MNHEY and CDR2 is SVGAGI. The CDR3 is 12 residues long. The DNA of the CDR3 is TGTGCCAGCAGTTATGGGACCAACATCCTGACTTTC. Its protein product is CASSYGTNILTF.

This chain links TRBV6-6 with TRBJ2-7; D possibly corresponds to TRBD2 (5 bases). This CDR3 is 13 amino acids long. The germline gives CDR1 MNHNY, CDR2 SVGAGI (reference sequence). V was trimmed by 2 bases and J by 3 bases, leaving 8 bases between them. The CDR3 DNA follows: TGTGCCAGCAGTTACATCGGGGACTACGAGCAGTACTTC. Its protein product is CASSYIGDYEQYF.

For this clonotype: The junction departs from germline at one end; a sequencing error may be responsible. The J gene is TRBJ2-7, the V gene TRBV10-3; possible D gene TRBD2, 6 bases. This CDR3 contains 14 residues. Germline assignment: CDR1 ENHRY and CDR2 SYGVKD. This CDR3 is CGIRSEGVSYEQYF. CDR3 bases: TGTGGCATCAGATCGGAGGGAGTAAGCTACGAGCAGTACTTC.

This clonotype has a single count. A junction end diverges from the germline sequence, so it may reflect a read error. The V and J genes are TRBV12-3 or TRBV12-4 and TRBJ1-2; weak D call: TRBD1 (5 bases). The CDR3 covers 16 residues. The DNA for the CDR3 is TGTGCCAGCAGTTTAGCGCGGGGCAGTACTAACTTTGGCTACACCTTC. Its translation is CASSLARGSTNFGYTF.

The chain employs TRBV7-6 and TRBJ2-1, with D hard to call. The CDR3 length is 13 residues. V was shortened by 1 base and J by 8 bases, with 9 bases between the two germline ends. Germline CDR1 is SGHVS and CDR2 is FNYEAQ. CDR3 amino acids: CASSLGPDYEQFF. CDR3 sequence (DNA): TGTGCCAGCAGCTTAGGGCCTGACTATGAGCAGTTCTTC.

This chain links TRBV18 with TRBJ2-5; 12 bases match TRBD2. Trimming removed 3 bases from V and 1 base from J; junction bases left unmatched: 6. Germline V CDR1 and CDR2: KGHSH, LQKENI. This CDR3 spans 17 amino acids. Here the CDR3 reads CASSPTSGSGIQETQYF. CDR3 DNA: TGTGCCAGCTCACCGACTAGCGGGAGCGGTATCCAAGAGACCCAGTACTTC.

Comments on this clonotype: Mismatch with germline at one junction end may stem from a read error. The chain carries TRBV6-1 and TRBJ2-3, with D possibly TRBD2 on 6 matching bases. Looked up from germline, CDR1 is MNHNS and CDR2 is SASEGT. This CDR3 region has 16 residues. The CDR3 sequence is CARRIAYGTSTDTPYF. The CDR3 DNA reads TGTGCCAGGAGGATTGCTTACGGCACTAGCACAGATACGCCGTATTTT.

Notes on this clonotype: In this CDR3 the conserved last residue, phenylalanine or tryptophan, is missing, so a read error is likely. The chain uses TRBV12-3 or TRBV12-4 and TRBJ2-1; TRBD2 is a possible D gene (6 bases). V dropped 8 bases and J dropped 7 bases, with 18 bases sitting between them. CDR3 size: 14 residues. The CDR3 here is CASGATKDYNEQFI. CDR3 in DNA: TGTGCCAGCGGGGCGACGAAGGACTATAATGAGCAGTTCATC.

This chain uses TRBV12-3 or TRBV12-4 with TRBJ1-4; 9 bases line up with TRBD1. The trim removed 8 bases at V and 5 bases at J, leaving 9 bases unmatched. The CDR3 extends over 15 amino acids. In DNA form, the CDR3 reads TGTGCCAGCGATTCCCGACAGGGGGAGAATGAAAAACTGTTTTTT. Amino acids: CASDSRQGENEKLFF.

This clonotype was observed once. Sequence at one end of the junction differs from germline and may be a read error. The chain carries TRBV28 and TRBJ1-2, with 7 positions matching TRBD1. Germline V gene sequence: CDR1 MDHEN, CDR2 SYDVKM. The CDR3 extends over 12 amino acids. In nucleotides, the CDR3 is TGTACCAGCAAAAGGCAGGGGGGTGGCTACAGCTTC. Translated: CTSKRQGGGYSF.

The V and J genes are TRBV6-5 and TRBJ2-7, with 8 bases identical to TRBD1. The V gene's germline CDR1 is MNHEY and CDR2 SVGAGI. J was trimmed by 3 bases and V by 7 bases; bases with no gene match: 14. The CDR3 is 16 residues long. The CDR3 DNA reads TGTGCCAGCATACCCATTAGGACAGGGTATTTCTACGAGCAGTACTTC. This encodes CASIPIRTGYFYEQYF.

With respect to this clonotype: One junction end does not reproduce the germline sequence, and a read error may be involved. The chain uses TRBV29-1 and TRBJ2-1; D is perhaps TRBD1 (9 bases). This CDR3 spans 16 amino acids. Germline CDR1 is SQVTM and CDR2 is ANQGSEA. CDR3 sequence reads: CSVPSSGTGKDNEQIF. In DNA, the CDR3 is TGCAGCGTCCCCAGTAGCGGGACAGGGAAAGACAATGAGCAGATCTTC.

This clonotype was detected a few times. Given a much more abundant clone one base away, this may be a read error. The gene calls are TRBV29-1 and TRBJ2-1; the match to TRBD1 covers 7 bases. This CDR3 is built from 14 residues. CDR1 and CDR2 from the germline V gene are SQVTM and ANQGSEA. CDR3 residues: CSVSRDSSYNDQIF. The DNA of the CDR3 is TGCAGCGTTAGCCGGGACAGCTCCTACAATGACCAGATCTTC.

This clonotype was found many times. The rearrangement joins TRBV24-1 to TRBJ1-5; TRBD1 might be the D (5 bases). This CDR3 spans 13 amino acids. V lost 6 bases, J lost 4 bases, and 9 bases lay in between. The germline CDR1 and CDR2 sequences are KGHDR and SFDVKD. The DNA of the CDR3 is TGTGCCACCAGTCGGGGGGGGAATCAGCCCCAGCATTTT. Amino acid sequence: CATSRGGNQPQHF.

A note on this clonotype: The junction does not match germline at one end; this may be a read error. CDR3 loop: CASIQGLDTGELYF. CDR3 DNA sequence: TGTGCCAGCATCCAAGGACTAGACACCGGGGAGCTGTATTTT. This chain links TRBV4-2 with TRBJ2-2, with 7 bases fitting TRBD2. This CDR3 region has 14 residues. CDR1 is LGHNA, CDR2 YNFKEQ, per germline.

This clonotype was seen once. J is TRBJ2-3 and V is TRBV11-2; D may be TRBD1 (5 bases). The CDR3 is 15 residues long. Germline values: CDR1 SGHAT, CDR2 FQNNGV. The V gene lost 1 base and the J gene lost 7 bases, with 15 bases spanning the gap. The CDR3 sequence is CASSLGPSGNHTQYF. The CDR3, as DNA: TGTGCCAGCAGCTTAGGACCCTCAGGGAATCATACGCAGTATTTT.

This chain joins TRBV7-9 and TRBJ2-7, with 8 nucleotides matching TRBD1. The CDR3 sequence is 12 residues long. Germline-derived CDR1 and CDR2 are SEHNR and FQNEAQ (reference sequence). CDR3 nucleotides: TGTGTTAACAGCCAGGACAGGGCCGAGCAGTACTTC. Its protein is CVNSQDRAEQYF. The variable domain in full, completed from reference TRBV7-9 and TRBJ2-7, reads DTGVSQNPRHKITKRGQNVTFRCDPISEHNRLYWYRQTLGQGPEFLTYFQNEAQLEKSRLLSDRFSAERPKGSFSTLEIQRTEQGDSAMYLCVNSQDRAEQYFGPGTRLTVT.

The chain has TRBV10-3 and TRBJ2-3; D not certain. This CDR3 is built from 14 residues. Germline V gene lookup returns CDR1 ENHRY and CDR2 SYGVKD. The CDR3 coding sequence is TGTGCTAACAGTGAGACAACAACCCCGGATACGCAGTATTTT. Translating it yields CANSETTTPDTQYF.

A word on this clonotype: At one boundary the junction diverges from the germline segment, which might be a read error. V and J are TRBV5-1 and TRBJ2-2, with D tentatively TRBD1 (6 bases). The length of the CDR3 is 14 residues. Germline values: CDR1 SGHRS, CDR2 YFSETQ. For the CDR3, the DNA is TGCGCCAGCAGCCTCGGACAGACCTTCGGGGAACTGTTTTTT. Encoded protein: CASSLGQTFGELFF. The variable domain in full, with the rest retrieved from reference TRBV5-1 and TRBJ2-2, is KAGVTQTPRYLIKTRGQQVTLSCSPISGHRSVSWYQQTPGQGLQFLFEYFSETQRNKGNFPGRFSGRQFSNSRSEMNVSTLELGDSALYLCASSLGQTFGELFFGEGSRLTVL.

Of note for this clonotype: A read error may produce the germline difference seen at one junction end. In nucleotides, the CDR3 is TGTACCAACAGTGAAGGAGCTAGCGGCTACACAGATACGCAATATTTT. Translating it yields CTNSEGASGYTDTQYF. The chain recombines TRBV2 with TRBJ2-3, with 7 bases fitting TRBD2. The CDR3 consists of 16 residues. Germline values: CDR1 SNHLY, CDR2 FYNNEI.

Regarding this clonotype: Compared with germline, one end of the junction differs, possibly owing to a read error. The V gene is TRBV12-3 or TRBV12-4, the J gene TRBJ2-7; the D call may be TRBD1 or TRBD2 (6 bases each). The length of the CDR3 is 15 residues. The CDR3 protein is CAGSFRQEGSYEQYF. For the CDR3, the DNA is TGTGCCGGCAGTTTCCGACAGGAGGGGTCCTACGAACAGTACTTC.